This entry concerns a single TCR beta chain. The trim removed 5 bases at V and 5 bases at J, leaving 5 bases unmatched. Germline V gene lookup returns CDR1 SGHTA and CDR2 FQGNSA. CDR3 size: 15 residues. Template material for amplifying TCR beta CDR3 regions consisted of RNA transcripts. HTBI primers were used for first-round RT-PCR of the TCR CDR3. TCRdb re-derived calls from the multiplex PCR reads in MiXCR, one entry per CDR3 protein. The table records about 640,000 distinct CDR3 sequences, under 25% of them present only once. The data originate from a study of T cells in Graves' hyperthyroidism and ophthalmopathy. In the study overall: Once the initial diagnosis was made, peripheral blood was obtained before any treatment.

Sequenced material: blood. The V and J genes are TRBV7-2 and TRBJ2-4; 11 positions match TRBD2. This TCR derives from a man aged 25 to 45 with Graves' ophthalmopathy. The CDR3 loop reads CASSPTGLAENIQYF. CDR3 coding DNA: TGTGCCAGCAGCCCCACGGGACTAGCGGAAAACATTCAGTACTTC.